The 18 T cell receptor beta chains below all came from one sample that was sequenced in a study of CD8+ T cells in alopecia areata. Sequencing used cDNA as its template, made by extracting RNA and reverse transcribing it. Libraries were prepared by immunoSEQ multiplex PCR; TCRdb keeps only in-frame clonotypes and omits some of them. The sample includes about 23,000 clones, around half of them seen just once. The sequenced sample was NKG2D-high CD8+ T cells sorted from blood. The receptor set was obtained from a human donor with alopecia areata.

The rearrangement joins TRBV28 to TRBJ2-7; D is possibly TRBD2 (6 bases). The CDR3 extends over 15 amino acids. V was shortened by 6 bases and J by 0 bases, with 15 bases between the two germline ends. The germline gives CDR1 MDHEN, CDR2 SYDVKM. The CDR3 reads CASRDSGSSSYEQYF. In DNA, the CDR3 is TGTGCCAGCAGAGATAGCGGAAGTAGCTCCTACGAGCAGTACTTC.

CDR3 residues: CASSSLLAGDDEQFF. CDR3 DNA sequence: TGTGCCAGCAGTTCTCTACTAGCGGGAGACGATGAGCAGTTCTTC. J is TRBJ2-1 and V is TRBV28, with 11 bases identical to TRBD2. V was pared by 4 bases and J by 8 bases, with 7 bases of the junction left unmatched. The CDR3 covers 15 residues. Germline CDR1 and CDR2: MDHEN and SYDVKM.

This chain connects TRBV4-1 to TRBJ1-2; D is unclear. Germline-derived CDR1 and CDR2 are MGHRA and YSYEKL. The CDR3 covers 15 residues. The V end lost 1 base, the J end lost 4 bases, and 13 bases lay between the germline ends. CDR3 amino acids: CASSQGPPPGYGYTF. For the CDR3, the DNA is TGCGCCAGCAGCCAAGGCCCCCCTCCGGGCTATGGCTACACCTTC.

This clone is a singleton in its sample. The chain employs TRBV27 and TRBJ2-7; 8 bases are shared with TRBD2. The CDR3 runs to 13 residues. CDR1 and CDR2 from the germline V gene are MNHEY and SMNVEV (reference sequence). The trim removed 1 base at V and 10 bases at J, leaving 6 bases unmatched. CDR3: CASSLFSREDQYF. The DNA for the CDR3 is TGTGCCAGCAGTTTATTCTCGCGGGAGGATCAGTACTTC.

This clone has only a few counts. The chain couples TRBV28 to TRBJ2-7; D unclear. The CDR3 consists of 12 residues. Germline V gene lookup returns CDR1 MDHEN and CDR2 SYDVKM. The V gene lost 3 bases and the J gene lost 5 bases, with 8 bases spanning the gap. The CDR3 loop is CASSLGSDEQYF. The CDR3 DNA reads TGTGCCAGCAGTTTGGGCTCAGACGAGCAGTACTTC. The whole variable domain, remainder taken from reference TRBV28 and TRBJ2-7, is DVKVTQSSRYLVKRTGEKVFLECVQDMDHENMFWYRQDPGLGLRLIYFSYDVKMKEKGDIPEGYSVSREKKERFSLILESASTNQTSMYLCASSLGSDEQYFGPGTRLTVT.

This sequence joins TRBV4-1 and TRBJ2-7; no reliable D call. V lost 2 bases, J lost 2 bases, and 4 bases lay in between. Germline V gene data show CDR1 as MGHRA and CDR2 as YSYEKL. This CDR3 is 12 amino acids long. CDR3 residues: CASSQNTYEQYF. The CDR3 DNA is TGCGCCAGCAGCCAAAACACCTACGAGCAGTACTTC.

As DNA, the CDR3 is TGTGCCAGCAGTGGAGGGTCTGACGATACGCAGTATTTT. It specifies CASSGGSDDTQYF. The rearrangement joins TRBV6-6 to TRBJ2-3, with D perhaps matching TRBD2 (6 bases). The CDR3 is 13 amino acids. Trimming took off 5 bases at V and 6 bases at J, with 12 bases between the two ends. Germline V CDR1 and CDR2: MNHNY, SVGAGI (reference sequence).

J is TRBJ1-1 and V is TRBV27, with no clear D. The CDR3 is 14 amino acids. The V end was cut by 6 bases, the J end by 0 bases, with 11 bases between. Per the germline V gene, CDR1 is MNHEY and CDR2 is SMNVEV (reference sequence). This CDR3 reads CASSPAGMNTEAFF. Here the CDR3 DNA reads TGTGCCAGCAGCCCGGCAGGAATGAACACTGAAGCTTTCTTT.

The genes are TRBV27 and TRBJ2-1; the match to TRBD1 covers 10 bases. Germline CDR1 MNHEY, CDR2 SMNVEV (reference sequence). This CDR3 has 15 residues. With V trimmed by 0 bases and J by 6 bases, 2 bases remained unmatched. The CDR3 DNA is TGTGCCAGCAGTTTATCCGGGACAGGGGTCAATGAGCAGTTCTTC. It encodes CASSLSGTGVNEQFF.

V and J are TRBV28 and TRBJ2-7, with no clear D. The germline V gene has CDR1 MDHEN and CDR2 SYDVKM. Trimming cost V 7 bases and J 5 bases, with 12 bases left between them. The CDR3 extends over 12 amino acids. The CDR3 is CASTAGTHEQYF. CDR3 in DNA: TGTGCCAGCACTGCAGGTACCCACGAGCAGTACTTC.

For this clone: This likely reflects a read error, since a far larger clone is one base away. This chain joins TRBV4-2 and TRBJ1-1; D is uncertain. The CDR3 is made up of 14 amino acids. The V gene lost 1 base and the J gene lost 5 bases, with 11 bases spanning the gap. Germline V gene sequence: CDR1 LGHNA, CDR2 YNFKEQ. CDR3 DNA sequence: TGTGCCAGCAGCCAAGTGTCTATCTCTACTGAAGCTTTCTTT. Protein sequence: CASSQVSISTEAFF.

The V call is TRBV13, the J call TRBJ2-7; weak D call: TRBD1 (6 bases). This CDR3 region has 15 residues. The V and J ends lost 0 bases and 5 bases respectively, with 14 bases between them. CDR1 PRHDT and CDR2 FYEKMQ come from the germline V gene (reference sequence). CDR3 region: CASSLGQGNYDEQYF. The CDR3 DNA reads TGTGCCAGCAGCTTAGGACAGGGAAATTATGACGAGCAGTACTTC. Variable domain in full (rest from reference TRBV13 and TRBJ2-7): AAGVIQSPRHLIKEKRETATLKCYPIPRHDTVYWYQQGPGQDPQFLISFYEKMQSDKGSIPDRFSAQQFSDYHSELNMSSLELGDSALYFCASSLGQGNYDEQYFGPGTRLTVT.

The J gene is TRBJ2-7, the V gene TRBV7-8, with D unresolved. The CDR3 runs 12 residues. Germline V CDR1 and CDR2: SGHVS, FQNEAQ. Trimming stripped 1 base from V and 5 bases from J, with 6 bases between. The CDR3 sequence: CASSLVLHEQYF. The CDR3 bases are TGTGCCAGCAGCTTAGTTCTTCACGAGCAGTACTTC.

This clone was counted a few times. V and J are TRBV5-5 and TRBJ2-1; 8 bases align to TRBD2. Germline V gene data show CDR1 as SGHKS and CDR2 as YYEKEE (reference sequence). This CDR3 region has 14 residues. After removal of 3 bases from V and 7 bases from J, the junction contained 6 bases not matched to a gene. The CDR3 coding sequence is TGTGCCAGCAGCTCAGGACTAGCTGGAAATGAGCAGTTCTTC. Residues: CASSSGLAGNEQFF.

This chain uses TRBV2 with TRBJ2-7; perhaps TRBD2 as D (6 bases). V lost 4 bases, J lost 3 bases, and 10 bases lay in between. Germline CDR1 reads SNHLY; CDR2 reads FYNNEI. This CDR3 spans 13 amino acids. CDR3 bases: TGTGCCAGCAGTGTAGGGCGGGGCTACGAGCAGTACTTC. Its protein product is CASSVGRGYEQYF.

The chain links TRBV9 to TRBJ2-1; 10 nucleotides match TRBD2. The J segment lost 10 bases and the V segment lost 3 bases, leaving 4 bases of the junction unmatched. The CDR3 contains 13 residues. The germline V gene encodes CDR1 SGDLS and CDR2 YYNGEE. The CDR3 reads CASSAAGGGEQFF. CDR3 in DNA: TGTGCCAGCAGCGCAGCGGGAGGGGGAGAGCAGTTCTTC.

Written as DNA, the CDR3 is TGTGCCAGCAGCTTTCCGACCCTCTCCGGCGAGCAGTACTTC. Protein sequence: CASSFPTLSGEQYF. The chain links TRBV13 to TRBJ2-7; D not certain. The CDR3 totals 14 residues. V dropped 3 bases and J dropped 6 bases, with 15 bases sitting between them. From germline, CDR1 is PRHDT and CDR2 FYEKMQ (reference sequence).

The table lists this clone with a few counts. The chain is built from TRBV4-1 and TRBJ2-3; D remains ambiguous. The CDR3 sequence is 13 residues long. V was trimmed by 1 base and J by 9 bases, leaving 11 bases between them. The germline CDR1 and CDR2 sequences are MGHRA and YSYEKL. CDR3 in DNA: TGCGCCAGCAGCCAAGTGCGACACCGGACGCAGTATTTT. Residues: CASSQVRHRTQYF.